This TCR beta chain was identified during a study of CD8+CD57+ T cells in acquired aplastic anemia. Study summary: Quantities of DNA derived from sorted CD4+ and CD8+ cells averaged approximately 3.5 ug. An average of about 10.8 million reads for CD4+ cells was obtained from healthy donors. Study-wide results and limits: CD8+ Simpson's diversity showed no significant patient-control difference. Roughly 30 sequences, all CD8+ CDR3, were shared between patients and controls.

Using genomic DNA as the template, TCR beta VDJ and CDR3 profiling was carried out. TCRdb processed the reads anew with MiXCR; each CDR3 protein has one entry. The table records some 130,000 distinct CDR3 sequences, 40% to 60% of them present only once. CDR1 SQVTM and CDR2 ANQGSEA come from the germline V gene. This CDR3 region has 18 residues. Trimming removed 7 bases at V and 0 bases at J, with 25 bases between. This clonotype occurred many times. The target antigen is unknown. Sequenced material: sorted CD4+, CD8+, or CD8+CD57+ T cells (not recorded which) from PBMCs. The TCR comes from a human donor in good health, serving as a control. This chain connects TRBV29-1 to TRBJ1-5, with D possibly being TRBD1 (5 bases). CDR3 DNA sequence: TGCAGCGCCCTGCTTAGCATGAGGGGAGAATATAGCAATCAGCCCCAGCATTTT. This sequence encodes CSALLSMRGEYSNQPQHF.